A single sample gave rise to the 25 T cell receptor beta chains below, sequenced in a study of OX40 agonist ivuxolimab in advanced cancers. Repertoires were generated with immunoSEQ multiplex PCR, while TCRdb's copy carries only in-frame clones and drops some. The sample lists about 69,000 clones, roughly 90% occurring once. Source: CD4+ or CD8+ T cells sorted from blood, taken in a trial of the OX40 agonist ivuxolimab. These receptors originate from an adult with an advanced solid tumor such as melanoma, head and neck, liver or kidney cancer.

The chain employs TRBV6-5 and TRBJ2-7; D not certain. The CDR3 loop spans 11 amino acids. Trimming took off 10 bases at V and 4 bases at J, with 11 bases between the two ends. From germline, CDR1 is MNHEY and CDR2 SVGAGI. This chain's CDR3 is CATKAEYEQYF. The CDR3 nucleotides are TGTGCCACTAAGGCGGAGTACGAGCAGTACTTC.

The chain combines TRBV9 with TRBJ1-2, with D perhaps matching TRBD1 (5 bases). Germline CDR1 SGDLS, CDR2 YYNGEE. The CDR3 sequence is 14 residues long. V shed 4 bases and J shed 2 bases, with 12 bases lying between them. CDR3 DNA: TGTGCCAGCAGCAAGACAGAAGGGAACTATGGCTACACCTTC. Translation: CASSKTEGNYGYTF. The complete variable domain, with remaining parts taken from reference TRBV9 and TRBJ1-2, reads DSGVTQTPKHLITATGQRVTLRCSPRSGDLSVYWYQQSLDQGLQFLIQYYNGEERAKGNILERFSAQQFPDLHSELNLSSLELGDSALYFCASSKTEGNYGYTFGSGTRLTVV.

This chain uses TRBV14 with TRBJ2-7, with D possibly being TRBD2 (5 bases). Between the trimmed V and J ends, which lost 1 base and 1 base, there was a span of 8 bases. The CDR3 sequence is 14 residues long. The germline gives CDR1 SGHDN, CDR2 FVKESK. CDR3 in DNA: TGTGCCAGCAGCCAAGGGACGGGGTCCTACGAGCAGTACTTC. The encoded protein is CASSQGTGSYEQYF.

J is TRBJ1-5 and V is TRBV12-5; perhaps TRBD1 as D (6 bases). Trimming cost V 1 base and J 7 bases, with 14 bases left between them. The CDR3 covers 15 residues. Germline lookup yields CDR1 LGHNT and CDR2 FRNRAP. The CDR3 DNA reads TGTGCTAGTGGTTTGGACCTCGTACAGGGACAGCCCCAGCATTTT. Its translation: CASGLDLVQGQPQHF.

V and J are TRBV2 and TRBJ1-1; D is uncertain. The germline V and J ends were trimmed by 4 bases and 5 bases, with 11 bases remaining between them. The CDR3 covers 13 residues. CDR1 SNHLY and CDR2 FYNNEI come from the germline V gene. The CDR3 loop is CASSVAMYTEAFF. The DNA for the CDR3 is TGTGCCAGCAGTGTCGCTATGTATACTGAAGCTTTCTTT.

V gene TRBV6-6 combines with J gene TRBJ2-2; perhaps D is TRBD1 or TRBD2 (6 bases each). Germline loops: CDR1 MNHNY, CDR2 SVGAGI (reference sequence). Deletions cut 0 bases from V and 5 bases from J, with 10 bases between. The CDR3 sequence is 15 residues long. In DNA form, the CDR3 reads TGTGCCAGCAGTTACTCGGGGGGCGCAACCGGGGAGCTGTTTTTT. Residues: CASSYSGGATGELFF.

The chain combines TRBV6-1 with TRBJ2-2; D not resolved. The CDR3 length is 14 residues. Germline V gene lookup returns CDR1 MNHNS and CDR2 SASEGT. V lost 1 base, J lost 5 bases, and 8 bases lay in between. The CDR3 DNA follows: TGTGCCAGCAGTGAAGTACAGTGGACCGGGGAGCTGTTTTTT. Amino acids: CASSEVQWTGELFF.

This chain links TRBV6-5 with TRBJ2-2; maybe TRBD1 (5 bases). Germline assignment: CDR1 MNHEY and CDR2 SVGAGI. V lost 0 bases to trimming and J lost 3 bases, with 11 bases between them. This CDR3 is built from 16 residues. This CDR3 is CASSYSGDRDTGELFF. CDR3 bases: TGTGCCAGCAGTTACTCAGGAGACAGAGACACCGGGGAGCTGTTTTTT.

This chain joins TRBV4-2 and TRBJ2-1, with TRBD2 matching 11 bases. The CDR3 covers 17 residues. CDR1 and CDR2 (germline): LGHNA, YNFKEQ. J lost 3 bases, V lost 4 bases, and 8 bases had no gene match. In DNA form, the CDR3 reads TGTGCCAGCAGCCGATCCTCCGGGACTAGCGGCTACAATGAGCAGTTCTTC. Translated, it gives CASSRSSGTSGYNEQFF.

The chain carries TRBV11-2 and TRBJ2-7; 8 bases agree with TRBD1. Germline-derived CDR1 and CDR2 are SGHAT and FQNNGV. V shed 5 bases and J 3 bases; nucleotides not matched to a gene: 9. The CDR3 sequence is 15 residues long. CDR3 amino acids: CASSPLGTGGYEQYF. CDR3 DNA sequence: TGTGCCAGCAGCCCACTCGGGACAGGAGGCTACGAGCAGTACTTC.

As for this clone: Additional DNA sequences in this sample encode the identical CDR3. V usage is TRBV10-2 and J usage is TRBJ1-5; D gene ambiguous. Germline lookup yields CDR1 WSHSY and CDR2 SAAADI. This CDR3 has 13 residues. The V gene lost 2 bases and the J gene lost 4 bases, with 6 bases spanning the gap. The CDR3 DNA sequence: TGCGCCAGCAGTGAGCTACAGAATCAGCCCCAGCATTTT. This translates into CASSELQNQPQHF.

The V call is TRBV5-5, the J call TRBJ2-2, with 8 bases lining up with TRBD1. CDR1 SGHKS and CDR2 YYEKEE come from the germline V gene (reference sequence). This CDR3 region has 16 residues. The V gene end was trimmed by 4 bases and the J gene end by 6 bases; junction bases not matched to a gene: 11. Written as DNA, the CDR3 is TGTGCCAGCAGCGGGCGGGTGACAGGGGTGGCCGGGGAGCTGTTTTTT. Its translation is CASSGRVTGVAGELFF.

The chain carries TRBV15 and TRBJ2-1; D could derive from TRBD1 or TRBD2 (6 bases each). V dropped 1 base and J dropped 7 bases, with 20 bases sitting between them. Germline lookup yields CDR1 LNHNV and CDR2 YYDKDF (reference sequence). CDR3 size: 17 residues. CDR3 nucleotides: TGTGCCACCAGCAGAGGTGGTGGCAGGGGTGGGAGGAATGAGCAGTTCTTC. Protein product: CATSRGGGRGGRNEQFF.

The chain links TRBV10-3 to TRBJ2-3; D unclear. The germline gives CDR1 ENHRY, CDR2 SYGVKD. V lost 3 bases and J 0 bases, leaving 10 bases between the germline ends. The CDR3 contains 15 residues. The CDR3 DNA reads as TGTGCCATCAGTGATGGTCAGTCCAGCACAGATACGCAGTATTTT. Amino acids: CAISDGQSSTDTQYF.

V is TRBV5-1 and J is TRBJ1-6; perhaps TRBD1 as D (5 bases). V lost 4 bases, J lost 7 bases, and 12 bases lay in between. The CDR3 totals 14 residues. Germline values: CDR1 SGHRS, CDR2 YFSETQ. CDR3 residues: CASSIQAGNSPLHF. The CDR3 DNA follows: TGCGCCAGCAGCATACAGGCCGGCAATTCACCCCTCCACTTT.

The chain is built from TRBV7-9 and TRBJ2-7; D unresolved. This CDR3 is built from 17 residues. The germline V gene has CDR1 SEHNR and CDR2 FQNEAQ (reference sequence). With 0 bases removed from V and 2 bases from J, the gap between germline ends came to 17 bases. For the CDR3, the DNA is TGTGCCAGCAGCTTAGCACCGTTGGTTACCCAACCCTACGAGCAGTACTTC. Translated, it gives CASSLAPLVTQPYEQYF.

Here the CDR3 reads CATSRVPANTEAFF. CDR3 sequence (DNA): TGTGCCACCAGCAGAGTACCGGCAAACACTGAAGCTTTCTTT. The chain links TRBV15 to TRBJ1-1; the D is unclear. V lost 1 base, J lost 2 bases, and 8 bases lay in between. Looked up from germline, CDR1 is LNHNV and CDR2 is YYDKDF (reference sequence). The CDR3 has 14 amino acids.

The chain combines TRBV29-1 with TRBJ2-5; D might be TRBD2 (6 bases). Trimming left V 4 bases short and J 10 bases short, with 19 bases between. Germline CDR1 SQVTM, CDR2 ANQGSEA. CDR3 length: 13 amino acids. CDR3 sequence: CSVGGGAGIDQYF. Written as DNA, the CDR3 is TGCAGCGTTGGGGGCGGGGCGGGGATCGACCAGTACTTC.

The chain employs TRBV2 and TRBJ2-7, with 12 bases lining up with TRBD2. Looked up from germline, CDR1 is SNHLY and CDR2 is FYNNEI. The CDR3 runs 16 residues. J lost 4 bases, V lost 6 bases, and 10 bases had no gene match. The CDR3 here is CASRPSGRAGVYEQYF. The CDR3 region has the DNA TGTGCCAGCAGGCCTAGCGGGAGGGCCGGAGTGTACGAGCAGTACTTC.

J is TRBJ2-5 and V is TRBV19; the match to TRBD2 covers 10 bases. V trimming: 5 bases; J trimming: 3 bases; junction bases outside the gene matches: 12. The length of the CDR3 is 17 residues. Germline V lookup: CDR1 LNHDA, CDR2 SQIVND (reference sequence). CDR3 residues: CASSSWISGRLEETQYF. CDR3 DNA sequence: TGTGCCAGTAGTTCGTGGATTAGCGGGAGGTTAGAAGAGACCCAGTACTTC.

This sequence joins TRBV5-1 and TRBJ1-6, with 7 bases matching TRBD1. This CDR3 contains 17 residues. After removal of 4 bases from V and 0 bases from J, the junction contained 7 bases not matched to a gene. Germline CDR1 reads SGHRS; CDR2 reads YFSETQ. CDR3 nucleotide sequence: TGCGCCAGCAGCCGGGACAGCCTGAGCTCCTATAATTCACCCCTCCACTTT. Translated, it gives CASSRDSLSSYNSPLHF.

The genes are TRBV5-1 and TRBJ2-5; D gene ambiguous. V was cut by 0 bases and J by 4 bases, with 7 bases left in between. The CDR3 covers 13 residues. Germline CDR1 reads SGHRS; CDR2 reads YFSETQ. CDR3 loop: CASSLALAETQYF. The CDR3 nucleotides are TGCGCCAGCAGCTTGGCGCTGGCAGAGACCCAGTACTTC.

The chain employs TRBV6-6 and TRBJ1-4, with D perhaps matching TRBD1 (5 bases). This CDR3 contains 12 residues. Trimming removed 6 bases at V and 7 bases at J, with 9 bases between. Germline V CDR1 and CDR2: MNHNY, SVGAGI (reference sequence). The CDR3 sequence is CASRGVGEKLFF. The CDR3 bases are TGTGCCAGCAGGGGGGTTGGTGAAAAACTGTTTTTT.

Written as DNA, the CDR3 is TGTGCCAGCAGCCCCTTACCGGGACAGAAAAACACTGAAGCTTTCTTT. It translates to CASSPLPGQKNTEAFF. The V gene is TRBV4-2, the J gene TRBJ1-1; 7 bases line up with TRBD1. CDR1 is LGHNA, CDR2 YNFKEQ, per germline. V shed 4 bases and J 2 bases; nucleotides not matched to a gene: 10. The CDR3 runs to 16 residues.

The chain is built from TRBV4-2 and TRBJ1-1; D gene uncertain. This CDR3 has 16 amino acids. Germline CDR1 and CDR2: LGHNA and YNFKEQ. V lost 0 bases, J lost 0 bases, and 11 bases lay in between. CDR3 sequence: CASSQDSNRLNTEAFF. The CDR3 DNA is TGTGCCAGCAGCCAAGATTCCAACAGACTGAACACTGAAGCTTTCTTT.